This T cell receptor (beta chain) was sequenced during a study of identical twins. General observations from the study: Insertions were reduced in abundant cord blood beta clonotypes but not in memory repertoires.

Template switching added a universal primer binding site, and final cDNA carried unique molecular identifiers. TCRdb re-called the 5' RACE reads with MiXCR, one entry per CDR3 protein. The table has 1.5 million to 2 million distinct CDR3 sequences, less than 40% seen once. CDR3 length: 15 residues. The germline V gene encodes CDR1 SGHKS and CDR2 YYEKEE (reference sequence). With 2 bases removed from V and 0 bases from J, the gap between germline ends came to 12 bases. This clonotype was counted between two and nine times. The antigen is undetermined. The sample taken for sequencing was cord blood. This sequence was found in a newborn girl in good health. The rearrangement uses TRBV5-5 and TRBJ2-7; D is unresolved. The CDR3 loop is CASSFSAPRSYEQYF. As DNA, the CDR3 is TGTGCCAGCAGCTTCTCAGCCCCCCGCTCCTACGAGCAGTACTTC.